Listed below are T cell receptor beta chains from one sample, sequenced in a study of T-cell memory formation after mild COVID-19. TCRdb reanalysed the 5' RACE reads using MiXCR and keeps one entry per CDR3 protein. The data hold 450,000 to 650,000 distinct CDR3 sequences, with roughly 21% observed a single time. The sequencing sample was made of PBMCs or a T cell subset sorted from them (not recorded which). These receptors were obtained from an adult woman who had mild COVID-19 (a few samples of this study predate the infection). Cell type and time point are not known. The CDR3 runs from the conserved cysteine through the conserved F or W. The D gene is left open where the match is weak. Clone size is not always given. Where it is, it says once, few, many or a class for expanded clones.

d_gene,abundance,j_gene,v_gene,CDR3aa,CDR3nt
-,few,TRBJ2-1,TRBV18,CASSPPKTGSYNEQFF,TGTGCCAGCTCACCACCAAAGACAGGATCCTACAATGAGCAGTTCTTC
TRBD2,once,TRBJ2-3,TRBV20-1,CSARDGAGVNSDTQYF,TGCAGTGCTAGAGATGGAGCGGGAGTGAACTCAGATACGCAGTATTTT
-,-,TRBJ2-2,TRBV7-2,CASRFITNTGELFF,TGTGCCAGCAGATTTATTACGAACACCGGGGAGCTGTTTTTT
-,-,TRBJ2-3,TRBV5-1,CASSEGPSDTQYF,TGCGCCAGCAGCGAGGGACCTTCAGATACGCAGTATTTT
-,once,TRBJ1-2,TRBV9,CASSVDPRANYGYTF,TGTGCCAGCAGCGTTGATCCCAGGGCTAACTATGGCTACACCTTC
TRBD2,-,TRBJ2-1,TRBV2,CASNRLAAYNEQFF,TGTGCCAGCAATCGACTAGCGGCCTACAATGAGCAGTTCTTC
-,few,TRBJ1-5,TRBV12-3/TRBV12-4,CASSLNSGGNQPQHF,TGTGCCAGCAGTTTAAACTCTGGTGGCAATCAGCCCCAGCATTTT
TRBD2,-,TRBJ2-7,TRBV7-2,CASSLAGTSGTSYEQYF,TGTGCCAGCAGCTTAGCTGGGACTAGCGGGACCTCCTACGAGCAGTACTTC
-,few,TRBJ2-7,TRBV2,CASSEASRGSYEQYF,TGTGCCAGCAGTGAAGCCTCCAGGGGCTCGTACGAGCAGTACTTC
-,-,TRBJ2-2,TRBV10-2,CASRQAPSTGELFF,TGCGCCAGCAGACAGGCCCCGAGCACCGGGGAGCTGTTTTTT
TRBD2,-,TRBJ2-3,TRBV7-2,CASSPAGGRAGDTQYF,TGTGCCAGCAGCCCAGCAGGCGGGAGGGCGGGAGATACGCAGTATTTT
TRBD2,few,TRBJ2-2,TRBV4-1,CASSRLLAGNTGELFF,TGCGCCAGCAGCCGACTACTAGCGGGGAACACCGGGGAGCTGTTTTTT
-,-,TRBJ2-7,TRBV14,CASSQDIGRGVEQYF,TGTGCCAGCAGCCAAGATATTGGGCGAGGGGTCGAGCAGTACTTC
-,few,TRBJ2-5,TRBV6-5,CATRLGGNSLWETQYF,TGTGCCACCAGACTGGGGGGTAACAGCCTGTGGGAGACCCAGTACTTC
TRBD2,many,TRBJ2-1,TRBV29-1,CSARLAGGPYNEQFF,TGCAGCGCCCGACTAGCGGGGGGGCCCTACAATGAGCAGTTCTTC
TRBD2,many,TRBJ2-1,TRBV7-8,CASSLTGTRGANEQFF,TGTGCCAGCAGCCTAACCGGGACTAGGGGGGCCAATGAGCAGTTCTTC
-,few,TRBJ1-2,TRBV7-6,CASSLVEVGGYTF,TGTGCCAGCAGCTTAGTTGAGGTCGGCGGCTACACCTTC
TRBD2,-,TRBJ2-7,TRBV5-1,CASSGLAGLSSYEQYF,TGCGCCAGCAGCGGCTTAGCGGGGCTTAGCTCCTACGAGCAGTACTTC
-,-,TRBJ2-7,TRBV12-3/TRBV12-4,CASSPPGLAHEQYF,TGTGCCAGCAGCCCCCCTGGGTTGGCCCACGAGCAGTACTTC
-,many,TRBJ1-2,TRBV14,CASSHLGVGDGYTF,TGTGCCAGCAGCCACTTAGGTGTGGGGGATGGCTACACCTTC
-,once,TRBJ1-2,TRBV9,CASSVGGTESNYGYTF,TGTGCCAGCAGCGTAGGAGGGACCGAGTCTAACTATGGCTACACCTTC
TRBD2,few,TRBJ2-1,TRBV7-6,CASSLMASGTGNEQFF,TGTGCCAGCAGCTTAATGGCTAGCGGGACGGGCAATGAGCAGTTCTTC
TRBD2,-,TRBJ2-7,TRBV6-1,CASRGWLNSGRLASSYEQYF,TGTGCCAGCAGGGGATGGTTGAATAGCGGGAGGTTAGCGAGCTCCTACGAGCAGTACTTC
TRBD1,once,TRBJ1-1,TRBV19,CASIRGGKTGAGEAFF,TGTGCCAGTATTCGCGGGGGGAAAACAGGGGCGGGTGAAGCTTTCTTT
-,-,TRBJ1-6,TRBV21-1,CASSKEGGGGNSPLHF,TGTGCCAGCAGCAAAGAAGGTGGCGGCGGGAATTCACCCCTCCACTTT